Detailed here is one T cell receptor beta chain. This clonotype was seen just once. The antigen it recognizes is unknown. A much larger clonotype is one base distant, so this may be a read error. Receptor amplification or capture employed multiplex PCR. The sample was run on an Illumina HiSeq 4000. iRepertoire HTBI primers and Arm-PCR amplification of CDR3 regions were used to construct TCR beta libraries. Before sequencing, the PCR products underwent gel purification. On the authors' methods: Gene usage analysis of CDR3 amino acid clonotypes relied on the approximately 68 TRBV and more than twelve TRBJ segments identified across samples. COPE and FqMerger were used to merge the filtered high-quality paired reads into contigs. BLAST was used to align contigs to IMGT TRBV, TRBD and TRBJ reference genes, with CDR3 defined following IMGT. Clonotypes above 0.1% frequency were classified as highly expanded clones. Shannon entropy served as the measure of repertoire diversity, while the Gini coefficient captured V-J evenness. A clonotype was considered public if more than one individual shared it. The public reads were quality trimmed at Q25 with fastp and then assembled into clones with MiXCR by TCRdb, keeping productive beta chains. Here each entry gathers all rows of one CDR3 protein and keeps the most common genes and DNA. What appears here as the V and J calls and clone size reflects TCRdb's work, not the paper's. The sample table lists about 240,000 distinct CDR3 sequences, 20% to 25% of them with a count of one. Clones ranked in the top ten supply approximately 15% of the sample.

This sample was taken from a study of regulatory T cells in long-lasting Graves disease (dated by TCRdb to the early 2020s). Describing the broader study: Antithyroid drugs had been taken for less than 3 months by newly diagnosed Graves' disease patients. Patients with persistent Graves' disease were compared with patients with newly diagnosed Graves' disease using TCR sequencing and RNA sequencing of peripheral blood. The study was registered as a clinical trial and conducted in China. A total of about 35 samples underwent TCR sequencing, from roughly 13 patients with persistent Graves' disease and some 20 patients with newly diagnosed Graves' disease.

The CDR3 runs 15 residues from the cysteine to the phenylalanine. The read is trimmed to its CDR3 DNA, 45 bases read in frame from base 1. Per the germline V gene (reference sequence), SGHAT is the CDR1 and FQDESV is the CDR2. Study-level results and caveats: Preferential use of TRBV28, TRBJ1-2 and TRBJ2-5 was observed in persistent disease, whereas TRBV20-1 and TRBJ2-1 were favored in newly diagnosed disease. A larger number of public clonotypes was shared among persistent patients (about 2,700) than among newly diagnosed patients (approximately 1,000). Because the primary lesion, thyroid tissue, could not be accessed, the study looked at peripheral blood alone. Lower TCR Shannon entropy and fewer highly expanded clones were observed in persistent Graves' disease patients than in newly diagnosed patients, which suggested clonal expansion. The authors acknowledged the small sample size as a limitation that may reduce accuracy. Sequencing and analysis were limited to the TCR beta chain.

Reading the label with the study, this specimen's time point is: newly diagnosed GD, antithyroid drugs for less than 3 months. RNA was extracted from PBMCs in TRIzol for both TCR sequencing and RNA sequencing. The diagnosis of Graves' disease followed American Thyroid Association guidelines. Patients were recruited from an endocrinology department in Xi'an, China. Each patient gave 7.5 to 10 milliliters of peripheral blood, collected in an EDTA anticoagulant tube. Ficoll Paque Plus density gradient separation was used to isolate PBMCs, and no further T cell sorting was performed. An Agilent 2100 Bioanalyzer and agarose gel were used to check RNA quality, and a NanoDrop 2000 was used to measure RNA concentration.

Recombination linked TRBV11-1 to TRBJ2-1; tentative D gene TRBD2, with 6 bases matching. The clonotype comes from a female donor with Graves disease. Here the sequenced sample was peripheral blood mononuclear cells (PBMCs), taken at new diagnosis, from a patient treated with antithyroid drugs. The CDR3 protein sequence reads: CTSSPTGGPDGEQFF. The nucleotides are TGTACCAGCTCACCGACCGGGGGACCCGACGGTGAGCAGTTCTTC.